This TCR beta chain was retrieved from a study of OX40 agonist ivuxolimab in advanced cancers. Regarding the study in general: Ivuxolimab, which targeted the costimulatory receptor OX40 (CD134), was an agonistic, fully human IgG2 monoclonal antibody. Intravenous ivuxolimab was administered to patients every 2 weeks at six dose levels: 0.01, 0.1, 0.3, 1.5, 3 and 10 mg/kg. Among the 52 dose-escalation patients, approximately 20 had hepatocellular carcinoma, around 15 melanoma, 9 renal cell carcinoma and 9 head and neck cancer. In the dose-escalation cohort, 82.7% of patients were male, and the mean age was roughly 60 years with a range of roughly 20 to 85. Patients were allowed to have had prior anti-PD-1, anti-PD-L1 or anti-CTLA-4 therapy, and approximately 43% of the dose-escalation patients had previously received checkpoint inhibitors. Partial responses occurred in three dose-escalation patients, of whom one had hepatocellular carcinoma and two had cutaneous melanoma. Peripheral TCRbeta sequencing was intended to test whether TCR sequence diversity was altered and clonal T-cell expansion was caused by ivuxolimab. The paper describes the monotherapy dose-escalation part (N ≈ 49 patients) of the phase I trial of ivuxolimab. Paper-wide results and their limitations: At doses of 0.1 to 3.0 mg/kg, clonal expansion of both CD4+ and CD8+ T cells in blood was seen between baseline and week 6. On average, CD8+ T cells showed more expanded clones than CD4+ T cells after ivuxolimab. Low levels of normalized T-cell clonal expansion were also shown by some nonresponding patients. Antigen specificity was not determined for the clonally expanded peripheral T cells. In the 0.1-3.0 mg/kg groups, partial responders were among the patients with the lowest normalized peripheral clonal expansion, particularly in CD8+ T cells.

To sequence the TCRbeta CDR3 region, genomic DNA was isolated from the sorted cells. TCRbeta CDR3 regions were sequenced using the immunoSEQ Assay. TCRdb obtained this table from immuneACCESS and retained in-frame rearrangements with V and J assigned. These tables miss some clones; where compared with another copy, unresolved V genes account for less than half of the shortfall, and the remainder is unexplained. In this sample the table shows around 60,000 clones, roughly 87% of which occur a single time. The top ten clonotypes cover around 13% of the sample. Details on this clone: The target of this receptor is not known. The sample holds no much larger clone one base away, and base qualities are not on file.

Patients with autoimmune disease history or receiving systemic immunosuppression were excluded from the trial. Peripheral blood for TCR sequencing was collected from all dose cohorts at baseline, on cycle 4 day 1, and on cycle 7 day 1. Samples were obtained from an open-label, multicenter, first-in-human phase I dose-escalation trial of ivuxolimab. Adults with locally advanced or metastatic head and neck squamous cell, hepatocellular, melanoma or renal cell carcinoma were enrolled in the trial. Before TCR sequencing, CD4+ and CD8+ T cells were separately sorted from peripheral blood. Cut back by 4 bases and 5 bases, the V and J ends lie 16 bases apart. Measured from the cysteine to the phenylalanine, the CDR3 is 14 residues long. Here the CDR3 DNA is all that survives: 42 bases in frame from base 1. Per the germline V gene, SGHRS is the CDR1 and YFSETQ is the CDR2.

The TCR sequence derives from an adult with an advanced solid tumor such as melanoma, head and neck, liver or kidney cancer. This sample comprised CD4+ or CD8+ T cells sorted from blood, obtained in a trial of the OX40 agonist ivuxolimab. This chain joins TRBV5-1 to TRBJ2-7; no D segment can be confidently identified. Here is the DNA: TGCGCCAGCAGCACCTCGTTACGGCCCAACGAGCAGTACTTC. Its amino acids are CASSTSLRPNEQYF.